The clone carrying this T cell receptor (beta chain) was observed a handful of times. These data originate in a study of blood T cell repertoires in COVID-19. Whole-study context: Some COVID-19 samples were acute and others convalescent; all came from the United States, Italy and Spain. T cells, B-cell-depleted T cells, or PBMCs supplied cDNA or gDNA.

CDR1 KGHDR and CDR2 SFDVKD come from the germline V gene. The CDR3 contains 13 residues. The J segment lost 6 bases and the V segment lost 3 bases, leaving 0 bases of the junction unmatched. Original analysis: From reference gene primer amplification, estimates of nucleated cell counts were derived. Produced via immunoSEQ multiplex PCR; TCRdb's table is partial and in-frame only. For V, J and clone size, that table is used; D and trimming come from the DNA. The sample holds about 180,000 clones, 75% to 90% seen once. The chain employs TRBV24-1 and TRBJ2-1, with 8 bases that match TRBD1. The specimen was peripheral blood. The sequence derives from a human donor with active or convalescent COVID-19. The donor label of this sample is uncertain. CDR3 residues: CATSDGQGNEQFF. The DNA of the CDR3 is TGTGCCACCAGTGATGGACAGGGCAATGAGCAGTTCTTC.